The source of this T cell receptor beta chain is a study of a mutant IDH1 vaccine in newly diagnosed glioma. Study-wide background: Those enrolled had earlier been treated with radiotherapy, temozolomide, or both, mostly both. Visits designated V12 and V13 were conducted at weeks 35 and 47, respectively.

Time point of the sample: week 35, safety follow-up. All doses held 300 ug of mutant IDH1 20-mer peptide, with topical imiquimod. New IDH1-mutant, ATRX-lost WHO grade 3 or 4 astrocytomas occurred in donors. In germline, CDR1 is SGHDT, CDR2 YYEEEE. CDR3 size: 13 residues. V lost 3 bases and J lost 1, with 7 bases in between. Assay: immunoSEQ multiplex PCR; the TCRdb copy retains only in-frame clones and omits some. The data show 50,000 to 70,000 clones, about 74% seen once. On this clone: Its antigen remains unidentified.

V is TRBV5-6 and J is TRBJ1-1; D is ambiguous. This TCR was recovered from a man aged 45-65 years with glioma. Sample: PBMCs, taken from a glioma patient whose treatment included an IDH1 peptide vaccine. Here the CDR3 reads CASSSNWNTEAFF. The CDR3 region has the DNA TGTGCCAGCAGCTCTAATTGGAACACTGAAGCTTTCTTT.